These T cell receptor beta chains were read from a single sample in a study of identical twins. TCRdb analysed the 5' RACE reads with MiXCR anew, one entry per CDR3 protein. The data hold roughly 1,500,000 distinct CDR3 sequences, with about 31% observed a single time. Sequencing was carried out using cord blood. The receptors were sampled from a newborn girl in good health. Each CDR3 is given with its conserved first and last residue. The D gene is left open where the match is weak. Clone size is stated in some rows and not others, as once, few, many or a class when expanded.

v_gene: TRBV28
j_gene: TRBJ2-3
abundance: many
len: 17
d_gene: TRBD2
CDR3aa: CASSLAQLAGVPDTQYF
CDR3nt: TGTGCCAGCAGTTTAGCCCAACTAGCGGGAGTCCCAGATACGCAGTATTTT

v_gene: TRBV14
j_gene: TRBJ1-6
abundance: few
len: 19
d_gene: NA
CDR3aa: CASSQEDGTRGSYNSPLHF
CDR3nt: TGTGCCAGCAGCCAAGAAGATGGGACGCGTGGGTCCTATAATTCACCCCTCCACTTT

v_gene: TRBV20-1
j_gene: TRBJ2-3
abundance: NA
len: 14
d_gene: NA
CDR3aa: CSARERGRTDTQYF
CDR3nt: TGCAGTGCTAGAGAACGGGGACGCACAGATACGCAGTATTTT

v_gene: TRBV6-5
j_gene: TRBJ2-3
abundance: few
len: 15
d_gene: TRBD2
CDR3aa: CASSRWEGGTDTQYF
CDR3nt: TGTGCCAGCAGTAGGTGGGAGGGTGGAACAGATACGCAGTATTTT

v_gene: TRBV7-6
j_gene: TRBJ1-2
abundance: few
len: 19
d_gene: TRBD1
CDR3aa: CASSLAVRGGPDGLYGYTF
CDR3nt: TGTGCCAGCAGCTTAGCGGTTAGAGGGGGCCCCGACGGGCTCTATGGCTACACCTTC

v_gene: TRBV19
j_gene: TRBJ1-2
abundance: few
len: 13
d_gene: NA
CDR3aa: CASNQGRRDGYTF
CDR3nt: TGTGCCAGTAATCAGGGGCGAAGAGATGGCTACACCTTC

v_gene: TRBV27
j_gene: TRBJ1-1
abundance: NA
len: 14
d_gene: TRBD1
CDR3aa: CASRLQGPNTEAFF
CDR3nt: TGTGCCAGCAGGCTACAGGGGCCGAACACTGAAGCTTTCTTT

v_gene: TRBV7-2
j_gene: TRBJ1-2
abundance: NA
len: 15
d_gene: NA
CDR3aa: CASSLDRASNYGYTF
CDR3nt: TGTGCCAGCAGCTTAGACAGGGCCTCTAACTATGGCTACACCTTC

v_gene: TRBV14
j_gene: TRBJ1-4
abundance: NA
len: 13
d_gene: NA
CDR3aa: CASSLRAVEKLFF
CDR3nt: TGTGCCAGCAGCCTACGCGCGGTTGAAAAACTGTTTTTT

v_gene: TRBV7-6
j_gene: TRBJ2-7
abundance: NA
len: 13
d_gene: NA
CDR3aa: CASSAQAPAEQYF
CDR3nt: TGTGCCAGCAGCGCCCAGGCTCCGGCCGAGCAGTACTTC

v_gene: TRBV5-1
j_gene: TRBJ2-3
abundance: NA
len: 17
d_gene: NA
CDR3aa: CASSLVWQGGGTDAQYF
CDR3nt: TGCGCCAGCAGCTTGGTATGGCAGGGCGGTGGCACAGATGCGCAGTATTTT

v_gene: TRBV2
j_gene: TRBJ2-7
abundance: NA
len: 15
d_gene: TRBD1
CDR3aa: CASKRSGTGSYEHYF
CDR3nt: TGTGCCAGCAAAAGATCCGGGACAGGTTCCTACGAGCACTACTTC

v_gene: TRBV20-1
j_gene: TRBJ2-3
abundance: NA
len: 14
d_gene: TRBD2
CDR3aa: CSASRAGAGDTQYF
CDR3nt: TGCAGTGCTAGTCGAGCGGGGGCCGGAGATACGCAGTATTTT

v_gene: TRBV19
j_gene: TRBJ2-3
abundance: few
len: 14
d_gene: NA
CDR3aa: CASSTEPPRDTQYF
CDR3nt: TGTGCCAGTAGTACCGAGCCCCCTAGGGATACGCAGTATTTT

v_gene: TRBV6-2/TRBV6-3
j_gene: TRBJ2-2
abundance: few
len: 13
d_gene: TRBD1
CDR3aa: CAIPYRGPGELFF
CDR3nt: TGTGCCATCCCATACAGGGGTCCCGGGGAGCTGTTTTTT

v_gene: TRBV20-1
j_gene: TRBJ2-3
abundance: NA
len: 14
d_gene: NA
CDR3aa: CSARGDSSTDTQYF
CDR3nt: TGCAGTGCTAGAGGTGACAGTAGCACAGATACGCAGTATTTT

v_gene: TRBV14
j_gene: TRBJ2-1
abundance: many
len: 18
d_gene: NA
CDR3aa: CASSQDRNWRASYNEQFF
CDR3nt: TGTGCCAGCAGCCAAGATCGAAATTGGCGTGCCTCCTACAATGAGCAGTTCTTC

v_gene: TRBV6-7
j_gene: TRBJ1-2
abundance: NA
len: 16
d_gene: NA
CDR3aa: CASSRPGGWCNYGYTF
CDR3nt: TGTGCCAGCAGCCGCCCAGGAGGGTGGTGCAACTATGGCTACACCTTC

v_gene: TRBV20-1
j_gene: TRBJ2-7
abundance: few
len: 12
d_gene: TRBD1
CDR3aa: CSAGDRVYEQYF
CDR3nt: TGCAGTGCAGGGGACAGGGTCTACGAGCAGTACTTC

v_gene: TRBV28
j_gene: TRBJ1-1
abundance: NA
len: 16
d_gene: NA
CDR3aa: CASSLKGKRANTEAFF
CDR3nt: TGTGCCAGCAGTTTAAAGGGGAAGAGGGCGAACACTGAAGCTTTCTTT

v_gene: TRBV5-1
j_gene: TRBJ2-1
abundance: NA
len: 12
d_gene: NA
CDR3aa: CASSAELNEQFF
CDR3nt: TGCGCCAGCAGCGCGGAGCTGAATGAGCAGTTCTTC

v_gene: TRBV4-2
j_gene: TRBJ1-5
abundance: NA
len: 17
d_gene: TRBD1
CDR3aa: CASSQVGTDYSNQPQHF
CDR3nt: TGTGCCAGCAGCCAAGTTGGGACAGATTATAGCAATCAGCCCCAGCATTTT

v_gene: TRBV6-5
j_gene: TRBJ1-4
abundance: NA
len: 16
d_gene: TRBD1
CDR3aa: CASSLTGYNPNEKLFF
CDR3nt: TGTGCCAGCAGCCTGACAGGGTACAACCCCAATGAAAAACTGTTTTTT

v_gene: TRBV6-1
j_gene: TRBJ2-7
abundance: NA
len: 12
d_gene: NA
CDR3aa: CASTLKRNEQYF
CDR3nt: TGTGCCAGCACCCTAAAGAGGAATGAGCAGTACTTC

v_gene: TRBV9
j_gene: TRBJ1-2
abundance: NA
len: 17
d_gene: TRBD1
CDR3aa: CASSILAGTGGRYGYTF
CDR3nt: TGTGCCAGCAGCATTTTGGCCGGGACAGGGGGCCGCTATGGCTACACCTTC

v_gene: TRBV12-3/TRBV12-4
j_gene: TRBJ2-3
abundance: NA
len: 13
d_gene: NA
CDR3aa: CASRGGELGTQYF
CDR3nt: TGTGCCAGCAGGGGTGGAGAATTGGGTACGCAGTATTTT

v_gene: TRBV7-6
j_gene: TRBJ1-2
abundance: once
len: 16
d_gene: NA
CDR3aa: CGSSQTPGDFYYGYTF
CDR3nt: TGTGGCAGCAGCCAAACCCCAGGGGATTTTTACTATGGCTACACCTTC

v_gene: TRBV20-1
j_gene: TRBJ2-3
abundance: few
len: 14
d_gene: TRBD1
CDR3aa: CSAQQGPDTDTQYF
CDR3nt: TGCAGTGCCCAACAGGGGCCCGACACAGATACGCAGTATTTT

v_gene: TRBV5-6
j_gene: TRBJ2-3
abundance: few
len: 13
d_gene: NA
CDR3aa: CASSSTVVDTQYF
CDR3nt: TGTGCCAGCAGCTCCACGGTAGTAGATACGCAGTATTTT

v_gene: TRBV19
j_gene: TRBJ2-6
abundance: NA
len: 16
d_gene: NA
CDR3aa: CASSIGRVSGANVLTF
CDR3nt: TGTGCCAGTAGTATAGGCAGGGTGTCTGGGGCCAACGTCCTGACTTTC

v_gene: TRBV20-1
j_gene: TRBJ1-2
abundance: few
len: 13
d_gene: NA
CDR3aa: CSARRGDGYGYTF
CDR3nt: TGCAGTGCTAGAAGGGGCGACGGCTATGGCTACACCTTC

v_gene: TRBV7-2
j_gene: TRBJ2-3
abundance: NA
len: 15
d_gene: NA
CDR3aa: CASSSVSGSTDTQYF
CDR3nt: TGTGCCAGCAGCTCTGTCTCTGGCAGCACAGATACGCAGTATTTT

v_gene: TRBV28
j_gene: TRBJ2-7
abundance: NA
len: 12
d_gene: NA
CDR3aa: CASTRDTYEQYF
CDR3nt: TGTGCCAGCACGCGGGATACCTACGAGCAGTACTTC

v_gene: TRBV28
j_gene: TRBJ1-2
abundance: few
len: 16
d_gene: NA
CDR3aa: CASSSTIQVANYGYTF
CDR3nt: TGTGCCAGCAGTTCGACCATACAGGTAGCTAACTATGGCTACACCTTC

v_gene: TRBV6-2/TRBV6-3
j_gene: TRBJ2-1
abundance: many
len: 17
d_gene: TRBD2
CDR3aa: CASSYLVGLAGDNEQFF
CDR3nt: TGTGCCAGCAGTTACCTAGTCGGGCTAGCGGGGGACAATGAGCAGTTCTTC